Presented here are 15 T cell receptor beta chains from one specimen sequenced in a study of response to subunit inactivated influenza vaccine. TCRdb recomputed calls from the RT-PCR reads with MiXCR, one row per CDR3 protein. The sample has about 540,000 distinct CDR3 sequences, 20% to 25% seen once. This sample was also put to use in a study of T cells expressing NK-cell markers. That work contributes: 5'RACE template switching with UMIs produced the TCR beta cDNA.

Sequencing was performed on CD4+ T cells sorted from PBMCs, taken less than 13 days after vaccination. All receptors derive from a man aged 45-65 years who received an inactivated influenza vaccine.

V and J are TRBV14 and TRBJ2-2, with D uncertain. V was pared by 2 bases and J by 3 bases, with 7 bases between. Germline CDR1 is SGHDN and CDR2 is FVKESK. The CDR3 has 14 amino acids. CDR3: CASSQNPDTGELFF. The CDR3 DNA follows: TGTGCCAGCAGCCAAAACCCTGACACCGGGGAGCTGTTTTTT.

The sample holds a few counts of this clonotype. The V call is TRBV7-2, the J call TRBJ2-5, with D unresolved. Trimming took off 0 bases at V and 6 bases at J, with 8 bases between the two ends. This CDR3 has 13 residues. The germline CDR1 and CDR2 sequences are SGHTA and FQGNSA. CDR3 DNA sequence: TGTGCCAGCAGCTTAGCGGTTGCGCAGACCCAGTACTTC. This codes for CASSLAVAQTQYF. Full variable domain (rest looked up from reference TRBV7-2 and TRBJ2-5): GAGVSQSPSNKVTEKGKDVELRCDPISGHTALYWYRQSLGQGLEFLIYFQGNSAPDKSGLPSDRFSAERTGGSVSTLTIQRTQQEDSAVYLCASSLAVAQTQYFGPGTRLLVL.

The chain uses TRBV12-3 or TRBV12-4 and TRBJ2-5; tentatively, D is TRBD2 (5 bases). V was shortened by 7 bases and J by 2 bases, with 11 bases between the two germline ends. The CDR3 is 13 residues long. The CDR3: CASNGGSQETQYF. The CDR3 nucleotides read TGTGCCAGCAACGGTGGGAGTCAAGAGACCCAGTACTTC.

This clonotype came up a few times. The V gene is TRBV11-2, the J gene TRBJ2-5; 11 bases fit TRBD2. CDR3 length: 18 amino acids. CDR1 and CDR2 from the germline V gene are SGHAT and FQNNGV. Trimming cost V 5 bases and J 5 bases; bases outside gene matches: 16. The CDR3 loop is CASSTALVAGGPGETQYF. CDR3 nucleotide sequence: TGTGCCAGCAGCACCGCTCTCGTAGCGGGAGGGCCAGGGGAGACCCAGTACTTC.

Ten or more counts support this clonotype. V gene TRBV29-1 combines with J gene TRBJ2-7; D is unclear. Germline V gene lookup returns CDR1 SQVTM and CDR2 ANQGSEA. The CDR3 spans 11 residues. Trimming left V 3 bases short and J 5 bases short, with 8 bases between. CDR3 nucleotides: TGCAGCGTTGATAGGTTCAACGAGCAGTACTTC. As protein: CSVDRFNEQYF.

This clonotype was counted a few times. This sequence joins TRBV11-2 and TRBJ2-7; 9 bases are a match to TRBD1. The CDR3 is 14 residues long. In germline, CDR1 is SGHAT, CDR2 FQNNGV. The ends lost 6 bases at V and 5 bases at J; junction bases unmatched: 8. The CDR3 loop is CASSPGTGRNEQYF. The CDR3, as DNA: TGTGCCAGCAGTCCCGGGACAGGGAGGAACGAGCAGTACTTC.

This clonotype appeared a few times. The rearrangement links TRBV6-1 to TRBJ2-7; 8 nucleotides line up with TRBD1. CDR1 is MNHNS, CDR2 SASEGT, per germline. The CDR3 is 15 amino acids. J gave up 0 bases and V 6 bases, and 7 bases lay outside the gene matches. CDR3 region: CASSLDRDNSYEQYF. CDR3 sequence (DNA): TGTGCCAGCAGCCTGGACAGGGACAACTCCTACGAGCAGTACTTC.

The chain has TRBV12-3 or TRBV12-4 and TRBJ1-2; D may be TRBD1 (5 bases). Trimming left V 6 bases short and J 5 bases short, with 19 bases between. The CDR3 is made up of 15 amino acids. The CDR3, as DNA: TGTGCCAGCAGCCCAGATGGGGGTGGTGATTATGGCTACACCTTC. It is translated as CASSPDGGGDYGYTF.

The rearrangement joins TRBV20-1 to TRBJ1-2, with 7 bases aligning to TRBD1. Trimming cost V 3 bases and J 4 bases; bases outside gene matches: 8. Germline values: CDR1 DFQATT, CDR2 SNEGSKA (reference sequence). The CDR3 length is 14 residues. The CDR3 is CSARSGQHIYGYTF. The CDR3 bases are TGCAGTGCTAGGTCGGGACAGCATATCTATGGCTACACCTTC.

The V and J genes are TRBV6-1 and TRBJ1-3; D is possibly TRBD1 (6 bases). In germline, CDR1 is MNHNS, CDR2 SASEGT. Trimming removed 6 bases from V and 0 bases from J, with 9 bases in between. The CDR3 has 14 residues. The DNA of the CDR3 is TGTGCCAGCAGAGCAGGGGTCTCTGGAAACACCATATATTTT. Protein: CASRAGVSGNTIYF.

This clonotype was seen a handful of times. The rearrangement joins TRBV12-3 or TRBV12-4 to TRBJ2-1; D uncertain. The V end lost 6 bases, the J end lost 5 bases, and 20 bases lay between the germline ends. The CDR3 has 16 residues. CDR3 nucleotide sequence: TGTGCCAGCAGCTCCCCTTTGATCATCAACAACAATGAGCAGTTCTTC. It yields the protein CASSSPLIINNNEQFF.

This clonotype was seen a handful of times. This chain uses TRBV12-3 or TRBV12-4 with TRBJ2-7; D is perhaps TRBD1 or TRBD2 (5 bases each). The V end was cut by 6 bases, the J end by 4 bases, with 16 bases between. This CDR3 has 14 amino acids. CDR3 in amino acids: CASRSPGRTYEQYF. The CDR3 DNA reads as TGTGCCAGCAGATCTCCGGGACGGACGTACGAGCAGTACTTC.

This clonotype was detected only a few times. V gene TRBV7-2 combines with J gene TRBJ2-5; 8 nucleotides line up with TRBD1. Germline-derived CDR1 and CDR2 are SGHTA and FQGNSA. The CDR3 is 14 amino acids. Losses at the gene ends were 6 bases for V and 2 bases for J; bases not matched to a gene: 5. The CDR3 DNA reads TGTGCCAGCAGAACCAGGACAGGGCAAGAGACCCAGTACTTC. Encoded protein: CASRTRTGQETQYF.

The rearrangement joins TRBV4-2 to TRBJ2-3, with 8 bases lining up with TRBD2. CDR3 length: 15 residues. CDR1 is LGHNA and CDR2 is YNFKEQ in the germline V gene. V gave up 4 bases and J gave up 1 base; unmatched junction bases: 4. CDR3 region: CASSLERERTDTQYF. CDR3 bases: TGTGCCAGCAGCCTAGAGCGGGAGCGCACAGATACGCAGTATTTT.

In DNA, the CDR3 is TGCAGCGCAGGACAGGGATCGAACACTGAAGCTTTCTTT. The encoded protein is CSAGQGSNTEAFF. The chain couples TRBV29-1 to TRBJ1-1; 8 nucleotides line up with TRBD1. V shed 7 bases, J shed 1 base, and the junction held 5 bases outside the gene matches. The germline CDR1 and CDR2 sequences are SQVTM and ANQGSEA. The CDR3 is 13 residues long.